The subject of this entry is one TCR beta chain. This entry comes from a study of blood T cell repertoires in COVID-19. Some clones are missing from TCRdb's copy, which holds only in-frame ones; the method was immunoSEQ multiplex PCR. The sample shows about 230,000 clones, roughly 83% of them seen only once. The CDR3 loop spans 15 amino acids. The J gene is TRBJ2-1, the V gene TRBV21-1; no check of the table's D call, TRBD2, against the DNA was made. TRBV21-1 is a pseudogene segment. Material: peripheral blood. This clonotype originated in a woman between 45 and 60 years old with acute or convalescent COVID-19. The CDR3 bases are TGTGCCAGCAGCAAAGTTGCAGCGGGAGTTGATGAGCAGTTCTTC. Amino acid sequence: CASSKVAAGVDEQFF.